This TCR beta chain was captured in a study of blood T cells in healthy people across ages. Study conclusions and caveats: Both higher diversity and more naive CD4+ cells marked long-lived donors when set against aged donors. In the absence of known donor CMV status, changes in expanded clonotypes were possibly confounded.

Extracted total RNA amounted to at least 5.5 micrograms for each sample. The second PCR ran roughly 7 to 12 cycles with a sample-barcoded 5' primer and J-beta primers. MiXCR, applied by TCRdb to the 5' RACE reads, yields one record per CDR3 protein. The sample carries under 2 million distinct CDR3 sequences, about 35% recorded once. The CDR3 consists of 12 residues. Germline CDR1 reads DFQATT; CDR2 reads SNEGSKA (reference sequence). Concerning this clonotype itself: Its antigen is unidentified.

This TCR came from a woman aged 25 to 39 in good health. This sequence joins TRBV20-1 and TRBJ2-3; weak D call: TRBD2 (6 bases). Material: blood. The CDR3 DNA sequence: TGCAGCCTAAATACCGCGGGGGATACGCAGTATTTT. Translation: CSLNTAGDTQYF.